One sample yielded the 15 T cell receptor beta chains listed below, sequenced in a study of long-term antiretroviral therapy in people with HIV. Runs used v3.0 of the immunoSEQ assay and were done at survey level. Measured with immunoSEQ multiplex PCR; TCRdb has only the in-frame clones, and not every one. In the table there are 20,000 to 25,000 clones, around 90% of which are singletons. The source was unsorted PBMCs, collected 0.2 years before starting antiretroviral therapy. These receptor sequences come from a young man with HIV.

The chain links TRBV4-2 to TRBJ2-1; no clear D. The ends were cut back, 4 bases at V and 9 bases at J, with 16 bases in the middle. The CDR3 has 14 amino acids. In germline, CDR1 is LGHNA, CDR2 YNFKEQ. The CDR3: CASSPSTDLAEQFF. For the CDR3, the DNA is TGTGCCAGCAGCCCAAGCACTGACCTTGCTGAGCAGTTCTTC.

The chain recombines TRBV2 with TRBJ2-7; D remains ambiguous. The V end was cut by 5 bases, the J end by 4 bases, with 12 bases between. The CDR3 consists of 13 residues. Germline assignment: CDR1 SNHLY and CDR2 FYNNEI. In DNA form, the CDR3 reads TGTGCCAGCAGTCGGACGGCAGTTTACGAGCAGTACTTC. Its protein product is CASSRTAVYEQYF.

This chain uses TRBV7-2 with TRBJ1-2; D ambiguous. Trimming took 5 bases from V and 3 from J, leaving 16 bases between them. Looked up from germline, CDR1 is SGHTA and CDR2 is FQGNSA. The CDR3 totals 15 residues. The CDR3 DNA reads TGTGCCAGCAGCCCCTCTTCCGACGGAGACTATGGCTACACCTTC. Its translation is CASSPSSDGDYGYTF.

The rearrangement uses TRBV9 and TRBJ1-1; D remains ambiguous. The germline gives CDR1 SGDLS, CDR2 YYNGEE. CDR3 length: 11 amino acids. V gave up 1 base and J gave up 3 bases, with 1 base separating them. In nucleotides, the CDR3 is TGTGCCAGCAGCGTATACACTGAAGCTTTCTTT. Its protein product is CASSVYTEAFF.

CDR3 in DNA: TGTGCCAGCAGCTCGCCGTTCACCGGGGAGCTGTTTTTT. Translated: CASSSPFTGELFF. The V call is TRBV11-2, the J call TRBJ2-2, with D unclear. The length of the CDR3 is 13 residues. Trimming pared 4 bases from V and 4 bases from J, leaving 7 bases between. Germline V gene data show CDR1 as SGHAT and CDR2 as FQNNGV.

The chain has TRBV27 and TRBJ2-5; TRBD1 might be the D (6 bases). The CDR3 contains 14 residues. The V gene's germline CDR1 is MNHEY and CDR2 SMNVEV (reference sequence). V was trimmed by 5 bases and J by 5 bases, leaving 15 bases between them. CDR3 amino acids: CASSPGTYGETQYF. In DNA form, the CDR3 reads TGTGCCAGCAGTCCCGGGACATACGGGGAGACCCAGTACTTC.

The chain recombines TRBV30 with TRBJ1-2; D perhaps matches TRBD1 (5 bases). This CDR3 has 14 amino acids. Trimming took 5 bases from V and 4 from J, leaving 17 bases between them. Per germline, CDR1 GTSNPN and CDR2 SVGIG (reference sequence). The CDR3 loop is CAWGNRIWGYGYTF. The CDR3 nucleotides are TGTGCCTGGGGTAACAGGATATGGGGCTATGGCTACACCTTC. Together with reference TRBV30 and TRBJ1-2, the CDR3 gives the full variable domain: SQTIHQWPATLVQPVGSPLSLECTVEGTSNPNLYWYRQAAGRGLQLLFYSVGIGQISSEVPQNLSASRPQDRQFILSSKKLLLSDSGFYLCAWGNRIWGYGYTFGSGTRLTVV.

The chain uses TRBV5-4 and TRBJ2-7, with D uncertain. This CDR3 is built from 13 residues. Trimming took 5 bases from V and 1 from J, leaving 10 bases between them. CDR1 is SGHNT and CDR2 is YYREEE in the germline V gene (reference sequence). CDR3 loop: CASRLPGSYEQYF. CDR3 DNA sequence: TGTGCCAGCAGACTCCCAGGTTCCTACGAGCAGTACTTC. The full variable domain, rest sourced from reference TRBV5-4 and TRBJ2-7, is ETGVTQSPTHLIKTRGQQVTLRCSSQSGHNTVSWYQQALGQGPQFIFQYYREEENGRGNFPPRFSGLQFPNYSSELNVNALELDDSALYLCASRLPGSYEQYFGPGTRLTVT.

The gene calls are TRBV7-9 and TRBJ2-5; 9 nucleotides line up with TRBD2. CDR3 size: 14 residues. The V gene end was trimmed by 5 bases and the J gene end by 4 bases; junction bases not matched to a gene: 5. CDR1 is SEHNR and CDR2 is FQNEAQ in the germline V gene (reference sequence). CDR3 nucleotide sequence: TGTGCCAGCAGCACTCTAGCGGGAATAGAGACCCAGTACTTC. Protein product: CASSTLAGIETQYF.

The gene calls are TRBV6-5 and TRBJ1-1; D remains unclear. The V and J ends lost 8 bases and 4 bases respectively, with 5 bases between them. The CDR3 is 10 amino acids. Germline-derived CDR1 and CDR2 are MNHEY and SVGAGI. Written as DNA, the CDR3 is TGTGCCAGCGGGAGCACTGAAGCTTTCTTT. This encodes CASGSTEAFF.

This rearrangement joins TRBV5-1 to TRBJ1-2; D remains ambiguous. The CDR3 runs 12 residues. Germline V gene lookup returns CDR1 SGHRS and CDR2 YFSETQ. V was shortened by 0 bases and J by 4 bases, with 4 bases between the two germline ends. In nucleotides, the CDR3 is TGCGCCAGCAGCTTGGACAGCTATGGCTACACCTTC. This encodes CASSLDSYGYTF. The full variable domain, its missing parts supplied by reference TRBV5-1 and TRBJ1-2, is KAGVTQTPRYLIKTRGQQVTLSCSPISGHRSVSWYQQTPGQGLQFLFEYFSETQRNKGNFPGRFSGRQFSNSRSEMNVSTLELGDSALYLCASSLDSYGYTFGSGTRLTVV.

This chain joins TRBV7-2 and TRBJ2-7; D is possibly TRBD1 (5 bases). Trimming removed 4 bases at V and 6 bases at J, with 10 bases between. This CDR3 comprises 12 residues. Germline-derived CDR1 and CDR2 are SGHTA and FQGNSA. CDR3 bases: TGTGCCAGCAGCTACCAGGGATCCGAGCAGTACTTC. Translation gives CASSYQGSEQYF.

This clone has only one observation. The V call is TRBV7-8, the J call TRBJ2-7; TRBD2 matches at 7 bases. This CDR3 comprises 18 residues. V shed 7 bases and J 0 bases; nucleotides not matched to a gene: 18. Germline CDR1 is SGHVS and CDR2 is FQNEAQ. The CDR3 region is CASTLKRLASTISYEQYF. CDR3 nucleotide sequence: TGTGCCAGCACCCTTAAACGACTAGCTTCCACCATCTCCTACGAGCAGTACTTC.

The chain carries TRBV6-1 and TRBJ2-2; maybe TRBD1 (6 bases). The V gene lost 3 bases and the J gene lost 7 bases, with 18 bases spanning the gap. Per germline, CDR1 MNHNS and CDR2 SASEGT. The CDR3 length is 16 residues. CDR3 sequence reads: CASSETGAGEGGELFF. Written as DNA, the CDR3 is TGTGCCAGCAGTGAGACCGGGGCAGGGGAAGGCGGGGAGCTGTTTTTT.

The J gene is TRBJ2-2, the V gene TRBV19, with 9 nucleotides matching TRBD1. This CDR3 is 15 amino acids long. J lost 5 bases, V lost 5 bases, and 6 bases had no gene match. Germline CDR1 is LNHDA and CDR2 is SQIVND (reference sequence). The DNA for the CDR3 is TGTGCCAGTAGTGGCCGGGACAGGGATACCGGGGAGCTGTTTTTT. Translation: CASSGRDRDTGELFF.